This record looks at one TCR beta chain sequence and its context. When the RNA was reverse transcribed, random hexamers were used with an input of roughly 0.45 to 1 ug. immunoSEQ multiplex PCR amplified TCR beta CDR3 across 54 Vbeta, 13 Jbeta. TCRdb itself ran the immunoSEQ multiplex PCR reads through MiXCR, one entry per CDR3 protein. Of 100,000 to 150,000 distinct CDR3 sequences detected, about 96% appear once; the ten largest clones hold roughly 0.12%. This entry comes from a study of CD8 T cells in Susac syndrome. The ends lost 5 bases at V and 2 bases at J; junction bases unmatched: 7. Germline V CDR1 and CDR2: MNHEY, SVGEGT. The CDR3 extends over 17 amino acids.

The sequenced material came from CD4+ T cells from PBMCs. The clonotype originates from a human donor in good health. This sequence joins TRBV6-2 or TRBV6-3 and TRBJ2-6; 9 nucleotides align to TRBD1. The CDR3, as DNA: TGTGCCAGCAGTACCCGGACAGGGGTAACTGGGGCCAACGTCCTGACTTTC. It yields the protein CASSTRTGVTGANVLTF.